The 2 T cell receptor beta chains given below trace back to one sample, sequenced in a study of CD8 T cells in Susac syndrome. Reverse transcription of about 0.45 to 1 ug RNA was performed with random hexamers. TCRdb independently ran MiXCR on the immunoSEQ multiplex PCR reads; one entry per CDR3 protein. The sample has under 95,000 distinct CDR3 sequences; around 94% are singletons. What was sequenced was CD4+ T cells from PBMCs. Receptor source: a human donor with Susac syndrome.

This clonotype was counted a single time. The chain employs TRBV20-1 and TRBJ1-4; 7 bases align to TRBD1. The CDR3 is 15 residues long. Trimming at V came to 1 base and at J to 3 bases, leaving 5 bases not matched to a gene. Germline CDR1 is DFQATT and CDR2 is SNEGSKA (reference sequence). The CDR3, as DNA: TGCAGTGCTAGAGCCCCAGGGGGTCCTAATGAAAAACTGTTTTTT. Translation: CSARAPGGPNEKLFF.

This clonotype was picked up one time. CDR3 nucleotides: TGCAGCGTTGAAGGACAGGGAGATCATGGCTACACCTTC. Protein sequence: CSVEGQGDHGYTF. The V gene is TRBV29-1, the J gene TRBJ1-2; 7 nucleotides line up with TRBD1. Germline V gene data show CDR1 as SQVTM and CDR2 as ANQGSEA. The CDR3 contains 13 residues. V gave up 1 base and J gave up 6 bases; unmatched junction bases: 5.